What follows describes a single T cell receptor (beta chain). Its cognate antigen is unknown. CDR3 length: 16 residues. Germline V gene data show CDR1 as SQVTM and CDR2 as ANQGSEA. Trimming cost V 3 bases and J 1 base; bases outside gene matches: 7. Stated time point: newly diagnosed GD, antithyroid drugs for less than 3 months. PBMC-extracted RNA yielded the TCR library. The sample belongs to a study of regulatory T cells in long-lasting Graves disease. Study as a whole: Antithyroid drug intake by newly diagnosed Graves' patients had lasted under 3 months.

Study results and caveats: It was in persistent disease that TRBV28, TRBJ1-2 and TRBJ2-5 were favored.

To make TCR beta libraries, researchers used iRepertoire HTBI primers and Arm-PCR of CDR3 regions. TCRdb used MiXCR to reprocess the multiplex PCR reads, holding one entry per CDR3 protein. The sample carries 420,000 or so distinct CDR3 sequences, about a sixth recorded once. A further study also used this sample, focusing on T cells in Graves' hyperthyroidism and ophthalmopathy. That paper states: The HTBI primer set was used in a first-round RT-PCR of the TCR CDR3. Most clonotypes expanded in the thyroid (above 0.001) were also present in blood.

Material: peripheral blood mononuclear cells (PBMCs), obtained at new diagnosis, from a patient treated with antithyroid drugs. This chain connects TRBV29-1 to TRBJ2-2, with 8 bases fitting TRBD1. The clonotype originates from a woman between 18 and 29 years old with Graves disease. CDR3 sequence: CSVEGGDRLNTGELFF. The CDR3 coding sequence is TGCAGCGTTGAGGGTGGGGACAGGCTGAACACCGGGGAGCTGTTTTTT.